The clone carrying this T cell receptor (beta chain) was seen only a few times. What it recognizes is unknown. A UMI-containing oligonucleotide was joined by 3' ligation to the TCR cDNA template. RNA was extracted from roughly 2.5 ml of whole blood of healthy adults. Input was about 1 to 1000 ng of DNase-treated total RNA without cell sorting. This sample stems from a study of naive and memory T cell subsets. Four PCR rounds used nested alpha and beta constant region primers plus the SP2 primer. Blood and skin TCR RNA was reverse transcribed with alpha and beta constant primers. TCRdb itself ran the 5' RACE reads through MiXCR, one entry per CDR3 protein. The data contain more than 45,000 distinct CDR3 sequences, 5.5% to 8.5% of them seen just once; the ten biggest clones take up 8.5% to 10%. Study results and caveats: This RNA-based method may be sensitive to activation-related transcript changes.

The CDR3 runs 16 residues. Trimming took off 5 bases at V and 2 bases at J, with 19 bases between the two ends. Germline values: CDR1 DFQATT, CDR2 SNEGSKA (reference sequence). This TCR came from a male donor in good health. The chain links TRBV20-1 to TRBJ1-5, with a tentative D call TRBD1 (5 bases). CDR3 sequence (DNA): TGCAGTGCTCAGATCAACGGGGCCGCGGGCAATCAGCCCCAGCATTTT. Protein product: CSAQINGAAGNQPQHF.